Relative to its sample, the clone carrying this T cell receptor (beta chain) is medium-sized (0.01 to 0.1%). The data were taken from a study of metastatic and nonmetastatic thyroid tumors. This CDR3 spans 15 amino acids. Trimming stripped 5 bases from V and 7 bases from J, with 18 bases between. CDR1 is MNHNS, CDR2 SASEGT, per germline. No treatment had been given to any patient before thyroid surgery. TCRdb reprocessed the PCR reads via MiXCR. Altogether some 29,000 clones are present, around 3.9% being singletons, with the ten largest covering about 3.2%. The chain is built from TRBV6-1 and TRBJ1-5; a possible D gene is TRBD1 (6 bases). Material for sequencing was blood. This TCR was recovered from a male donor with papillary thyroid cancer or a benign thyroid nodule (not recorded which). Some clones in this sample may be carry-over from other donors' samples. The CDR3 is CASSTGAGVGQPQHF. The CDR3, as DNA: TGTGCCAGCAGTACCGGAGCAGGGGTGGGCCAGCCCCAGCATTTT.